Listed here are 18 T cell receptor beta chains from one sample, sequenced in a study of blood T cells in healthy people across ages. PCR was performed a second time for about 7 to 12 cycles using a sample-barcoded 5' primer and a J-beta primer mix. TCRdb reanalysed the 5' RACE reads using MiXCR and keeps one entry per CDR3 protein. The sample consists of 1.5 million to 2 million distinct CDR3 sequences, approximately 30% of them appearing once. Sample: blood. The receptors were sampled from a woman aged 30 to 39 in good health.

This clonotype was detected ten times or more. Here the CDR3 DNA reads TGTGCCAGCAGCTTAGGTCCTGGTCCCTACGAGCAGTACTTC. Residues: CASSLGPGPYEQYF. The chain uses TRBV7-2 and TRBJ2-7; no firm D call. CDR3 length: 14 residues. Deletions cut 1 base from V and 2 bases from J, with 9 bases between. Germline CDR1 and CDR2: SGHTA and FQGNSA.

About this clonotype itself: This may stem from a read error, because a much larger clone lies one nucleotide away. The chain has TRBV20-1 and TRBJ2-4; D is possibly TRBD2 (5 bases). This CDR3 comprises 16 residues. V dropped 4 bases and J dropped 13 bases, with 29 bases sitting between them. Germline CDR1 and CDR2: DFQATT and SNEGSKA (reference sequence). DNA for the CDR3: TGCAGTGCTACACACCATCTAGCCTCTGCTAGGAATGAGCAGTACTTC. It specifies CSATHHLASARNEQYF.

The chain combines TRBV10-3 with TRBJ1-1; perhaps TRBD1 as D (5 bases). The CDR3 is made up of 14 amino acids. V was shortened by 8 bases and J by 7 bases, with 20 bases between the two germline ends. Germline CDR1 ENHRY, CDR2 SYGVKD. As DNA, the CDR3 is TGTGCCATCCGCGGGCTAGAGGGGCACGGTGAAGCTTTCTTT. Protein: CAIRGLEGHGEAFF.

In the case of this clonotype: A much larger clone lies one base from this, so it may be a read error. The chain links TRBV20-1 to TRBJ1-6; D remains ambiguous. CDR1 and CDR2 (germline): DFQATT, SNEGSKA (reference sequence). This CDR3 comprises 13 residues. CDR3 nucleotides: TGCAGTGCCTCAGACTCCCATAATTCACCCCTCCACTTT. It specifies CSASDSHNSPLHF.

The chain links TRBV28 to TRBJ2-5, with 10 bases aligning to TRBD2. The CDR3 sequence is 13 residues long. Trimming cost V 9 bases and J 11 bases; bases outside gene matches: 12. CDR1 is MDHEN and CDR2 is SYDVKM in the germline V gene. CDR3 loop: CASLAGGRNEQYF. The CDR3, as DNA: TGTGCCAGTTTAGCGGGAGGAAGGAATGAGCAGTACTTC.

The chain employs TRBV27 and TRBJ2-5; 14 bases line up with TRBD2. The CDR3 length is 16 residues. In germline, CDR1 is MNHEY, CDR2 SMNVEV (reference sequence). Trimming at V came to 5 bases and at J to 6 bases, leaving 8 bases not matched to a gene. The CDR3 here is CASSIGTSGSGKTQYF. The CDR3 coding sequence is TGTGCCAGCAGTATAGGGACTAGCGGGAGCGGAAAGACCCAGTACTTC.

This clonotype was detected a few times. The chain uses TRBV5-1 and TRBJ2-2; D may be TRBD1 (5 bases). V dropped 0 bases and J dropped 6 bases, with 12 bases sitting between them. Germline V gene sequence: CDR1 SGHRS, CDR2 YFSETQ. This CDR3 is 15 amino acids long. CDR3 bases: TGCGCCAGCAGCTTGGAACCAGGGCCCGCCGGGGAGCTGTTTTTT. Amino acid sequence: CASSLEPGPAGELFF. Complete variable domain (other parts from reference TRBV5-1 and TRBJ2-2): KAGVTQTPRYLIKTRGQQVTLSCSPISGHRSVSWYQQTPGQGLQFLFEYFSETQRNKGNFPGRFSGRQFSNSRSEMNVSTLELGDSALYLCASSLEPGPAGELFFGEGSRLTVL.

As regards this clonotype: A read error is possible here, since a much larger clone lies one base away. CDR3 bases: TGCTGTGCTAGAGGTTTGAATGAGCAGTTCTTC. Translating it yields CCARGLNEQFF. This chain uses TRBV20-1 with TRBJ2-1; no reliable D call. The germline CDR1 and CDR2 sequences are DFQATT and SNEGSKA (reference sequence). There are 11 residues in the CDR3.

This clonotype was observed a handful of times. The V and J genes are TRBV20-1 and TRBJ2-7, with D perhaps given as TRBD1 or TRBD2 (6 bases each). Germline CDR1 and CDR2: DFQATT and SNEGSKA (reference sequence). This CDR3 is built from 15 residues. Deletions cut 4 bases from V and 4 bases from J, with 20 bases between. The CDR3, as DNA: TGCAGTGCTATATACCTCGTGGGGGGCGGGTACGAGCAGTACTTC. Translation: CSAIYLVGGGYEQYF.

This clonotype has a handful of counts. One end of the junction fails to match germline, which may point to a read error. The chain couples TRBV10-3 to TRBJ2-3; D ambiguous. The CDR3 covers 16 residues. Germline V gene lookup returns CDR1 ENHRY and CDR2 SYGVKD. For the CDR3, the DNA is TGTGCCATCAGTGAGTCCCGGGCCCTACACACAGATATGCAGTATTTT. Protein product: CAISESRALHTDMQYF.

This clonotype was counted many times. The J gene is TRBJ1-2, the V gene TRBV11-2; D is possibly TRBD1 (6 bases). The CDR3 runs 15 residues. V dropped 3 bases and J dropped 3 bases, with 14 bases sitting between them. The germline CDR1 and CDR2 sequences are SGHAT and FQNNGV. CDR3 sequence: CASSFTPGQHYGYTF. The CDR3 DNA sequence: TGTGCCAGCAGCTTCACTCCCGGACAGCACTATGGCTACACCTTC.

The chain has TRBV9 and TRBJ2-1; 9 bases are shared with TRBD2. V lost 0 bases and J lost 3; bases outside the gene matches: 1. Looked up from germline, CDR1 is SGDLS and CDR2 is YYNGEE. There are 15 residues in the CDR3. The CDR3 here is CASSVVAGDYNEQFF. CDR3 bases: TGTGCCAGCAGCGTAGTAGCGGGGGACTACAATGAGCAGTTCTTC.

The J gene is TRBJ1-1, the V gene TRBV7-9; D possibly corresponds to TRBD1 (5 bases). Germline CDR1 reads SEHNR; CDR2 reads FQNEAQ (reference sequence). The germline V and J ends were trimmed by 7 bases and 3 bases, with 18 bases remaining between them. This CDR3 contains 15 residues. CDR3 sequence reads: CASTTIYRGYTEAFF. CDR3 nucleotides: TGTGCCAGCACCACCATTTATCGGGGGTACACTGAAGCTTTCTTT.

This clonotype appeared a single time. This chain links TRBV12-3 or TRBV12-4 with TRBJ2-3; tentative D call: TRBD2 (6 bases). CDR3 size: 17 residues. V gave up 2 bases and J gave up 5 bases, with 20 bases separating them. DNA for the CDR3: TGTGCCAGCAGTTTATCAGGCGGACTATTCCTTGAAGATACGCAGTATTTT. Encoded protein: CASSLSGGLFLEDTQYF.

This clonotype occurred many times. The chain recombines TRBV6-4 with TRBJ2-6; TRBD1 matches at 9 bases. V lost 6 bases, J lost 4 bases, and 7 bases stayed unmatched. The germline gives CDR1 MRHNA, CDR2 SNTAGT. The CDR3 has 16 residues. In nucleotides, the CDR3 is TGTGCCAGCAGCCTACAGGGGGCGGCAGGGGCCAACGTCCTGACTTTC. Translating it yields CASSLQGAAGANVLTF.

V usage is TRBV5-1 and J usage is TRBJ2-1; 7 bases map to TRBD1. Per germline, CDR1 SGHRS and CDR2 YFSETQ. The CDR3 totals 16 residues. V shed 0 bases and J 4 bases; nucleotides not matched to a gene: 7. The CDR3 loop reads CASSLDGRGSYNEQFF. CDR3 nucleotides: TGCGCCAGCAGCTTGGATGGCAGGGGGTCTTACAATGAGCAGTTCTTC.

This sequence joins TRBV7-9 and TRBJ1-2, with TRBD1 identical over 8 bases. Germline-derived CDR1 and CDR2 are SEHNR and FQNEAQ (reference sequence). CDR3 size: 12 residues. The ends lost 7 bases at V and 8 bases at J; junction bases unmatched: 6. CDR3 residues: CASTLDREGYTF. CDR3 in DNA: TGTGCCAGCACCTTGGACAGGGAAGGCTACACCTTC.

Turning to this clonotype: Possible read error: a much larger clone is one base away. This chain uses TRBV12-3 or TRBV12-4 with TRBJ2-4; 11 bases agree with TRBD1. The V segment lost 6 bases and the J segment 13 bases; nucleotides outside the gene matches: 14. The CDR3 covers 15 residues. CDR3 protein: CASRPGQGGYNEQYF. DNA of the CDR3: TGTGCCAGCAGACCGGGACAGGGGGGATACAATGAGCAGTACTTC.